A selection of T cell receptor beta chains follows, all from one sample in a study of blood T cells in healthy people across ages. TCRdb re-called the 5' RACE reads with MiXCR, one entry per CDR3 protein. The sample carries some 1 million distinct CDR3 sequences, less than 50% recorded once. The sequenced material came from blood. The receptor set was obtained from a woman aged 55-70 years in good health. The CDR3 runs from the conserved cysteine through the conserved F or W. The order of the fields is clone size, D gene, J gene, V gene, CDR3 DNA, CDR3 protein. The D gene is left open where the match is weak. A clone size is listed for some rows: how often the clone was seen (once, few, many), or a class if it is expanded.

clone_size: NA
d_call: TRBD1
j_call: TRBJ2-5
v_call: TRBV20-1
cdr3_nt: TGCAGTGCTAGAAGCGGACAGGGACGCGGAGAGCAGTACTTC
cdr3_aa: CSARSGQGRGEQYF

clone_size: NA
d_call: TRBD2
j_call: TRBJ2-3
v_call: TRBV20-1
cdr3_nt: TGCAGTGCCGACACACTAGCGGGAGCTCTAGATACGCAGTATTTT
cdr3_aa: CSADTLAGALDTQYF

clone_size: NA
d_call: NA
j_call: TRBJ2-1
v_call: TRBV5-1
cdr3_nt: TGCGCCAGCAGCTTGGATGCGCAAAGGGGATACAATGAGCAGTTCTTC
cdr3_aa: CASSLDAQRGYNEQFF

clone_size: many
d_call: TRBD1
j_call: TRBJ2-7
v_call: TRBV7-6
cdr3_nt: TGTGCCAGCAGCTCGGACGGGACAGCAAACTACGAGCAGTACTTC
cdr3_aa: CASSSDGTANYEQYF

clone_size: NA
d_call: TRBD1
j_call: TRBJ1-5
v_call: TRBV6-6
cdr3_nt: TGTGCCAGCAAACGACAGGGGAATCAGCCCCAGCATTTT
cdr3_aa: CASKRQGNQPQHF

clone_size: few
d_call: TRBD2
j_call: TRBJ2-1
v_call: TRBV12-3/TRBV12-4
cdr3_nt: TGTGCCAGCAGCCTCGGGGGGGACTCGTCGGAGCAGTTCTTC
cdr3_aa: CASSLGGDSSEQFF

clone_size: few
d_call: NA
j_call: TRBJ2-3
v_call: TRBV7-3
cdr3_nt: TGTGCCAGCAGTATTCCGGGACCGCCATATACGCAGTATTTT
cdr3_aa: CASSIPGPPYTQYF

clone_size: NA
d_call: TRBD2
j_call: TRBJ2-1
v_call: TRBV6-2/TRBV6-3
cdr3_nt: TGTGCCAGCAGTTTCGACCGAAATCTAGCGGGAGGTACCTCCTACAATGAGCAGTTCTTC
cdr3_aa: CASSFDRNLAGGTSYNEQFF

clone_size: NA
d_call: NA
j_call: TRBJ2-5
v_call: TRBV4-2
cdr3_nt: TGTGCCAGCACCCGTACAGGGACTGAGCAGTACTTC
cdr3_aa: CASTRTGTEQYF

clone_size: NA
d_call: TRBD2
j_call: TRBJ2-7
v_call: TRBV6-5
cdr3_nt: TGTGCCAGCACAGCGGGAGCCCGCTCCTACGAGCAGTACTTC
cdr3_aa: CASTAGARSYEQYF

clone_size: NA
d_call: NA
j_call: TRBJ2-7
v_call: TRBV3-1
cdr3_nt: TGTGCCGCGGAGGGGAAAGGGCTCCGGGGAGAGCAGTACTTC
cdr3_aa: CAAEGKGLRGEQYF

clone_size: NA
d_call: NA
j_call: TRBJ2-1
v_call: TRBV10-3
cdr3_nt: TGTGCCATCAGTAGCACTAGCAGTTCCTACAATGAGCAGTTCTTC
cdr3_aa: CAISSTSSSYNEQFF

clone_size: few
d_call: NA
j_call: TRBJ1-5
v_call: TRBV29-1
cdr3_nt: TGCAGCGTTGGGGAAGGTTTTAATCAGCCCCAGCATTTT
cdr3_aa: CSVGEGFNQPQHF

clone_size: NA
d_call: NA
j_call: TRBJ2-3
v_call: TRBV6-1
cdr3_nt: TGTGCCAGCAGTGACCCGGGACGGCTATACACAGATACGCAGTATTTT
cdr3_aa: CASSDPGRLYTDTQYF

clone_size: NA
d_call: TRBD1
j_call: TRBJ2-5
v_call: TRBV20-1
cdr3_nt: TGCAGTGCTAGAGAAACACCGGGACAGGGGGCAAGGCAGTACTTC
cdr3_aa: CSARETPGQGARQYF

clone_size: NA
d_call: NA
j_call: TRBJ2-3
v_call: TRBV9
cdr3_nt: TGTGCCAGCAGCGATTACACGGGGGATACGCAGTATTTT
cdr3_aa: CASSDYTGDTQYF

clone_size: NA
d_call: NA
j_call: TRBJ2-7
v_call: TRBV20-1
cdr3_nt: TGCAGTGCTAGAGACTTTGAGAGGGTAGCCTACGGGCAGTACTTC
cdr3_aa: CSARDFERVAYGQYF

clone_size: NA
d_call: NA
j_call: TRBJ2-7
v_call: TRBV6-5
cdr3_nt: TGTGCCAGCAGTACCCCCCAGGGCACCTACGAGCAGTACTTC
cdr3_aa: CASSTPQGTYEQYF

clone_size: NA
d_call: NA
j_call: TRBJ2-1
v_call: TRBV10-3
cdr3_nt: TGTGCCATCAGTGCCGAGACACTTTACAATGAGCAGTTCTTC
cdr3_aa: CAISAETLYNEQFF

clone_size: few
d_call: NA
j_call: TRBJ2-1
v_call: TRBV24-1
cdr3_nt: TGTGCCACCAGTGATTTGGCCAGGGGAAATCCCTACAATGAGCAGTTCTTC
cdr3_aa: CATSDLARGNPYNEQFF

clone_size: NA
d_call: NA
j_call: TRBJ2-7
v_call: TRBV12-3/TRBV12-4
cdr3_nt: TGTGCCAGCAGCCCTGGGGGAGGCTCGTACTTC
cdr3_aa: CASSPGGGSYF

clone_size: NA
d_call: TRBD1
j_call: TRBJ2-7
v_call: TRBV27
cdr3_nt: TGTGCCAGCAGTTTATGGCAGGGGGATGAGCAGTACTTC
cdr3_aa: CASSLWQGDEQYF

clone_size: few
d_call: NA
j_call: TRBJ2-3
v_call: TRBV30
cdr3_nt: TGTGCCTGGAGTTTCTCGGTGGGCGCAGGTACGCAGTATTTT
cdr3_aa: CAWSFSVGAGTQYF

clone_size: NA
d_call: NA
j_call: TRBJ1-6
v_call: TRBV12-3/TRBV12-4
cdr3_nt: TGTGCCAGCACTACGACAGCGACAGTTGTTAATTCACCCCTCCACTTT
cdr3_aa: CASTTTATVVNSPLHF

clone_size: NA
d_call: TRBD2
j_call: TRBJ2-7
v_call: TRBV20-1
cdr3_nt: TGCAGTGCGCGCTCGGCGGGAGACTACGAGCAGTACTTC
cdr3_aa: CSARSAGDYEQYF

clone_size: NA
d_call: TRBD1
j_call: TRBJ2-5
v_call: TRBV5-1
cdr3_nt: TGCGCCAGCAGCTCCTCGACAGGGATAGAGACCCAGTACTTC
cdr3_aa: CASSSSTGIETQYF

clone_size: NA
d_call: NA
j_call: TRBJ2-4
v_call: TRBV6-5
cdr3_nt: TGTGCCACGAAGCCGGGGCCAAACATTCAGTACTTC
cdr3_aa: CATKPGPNIQYF